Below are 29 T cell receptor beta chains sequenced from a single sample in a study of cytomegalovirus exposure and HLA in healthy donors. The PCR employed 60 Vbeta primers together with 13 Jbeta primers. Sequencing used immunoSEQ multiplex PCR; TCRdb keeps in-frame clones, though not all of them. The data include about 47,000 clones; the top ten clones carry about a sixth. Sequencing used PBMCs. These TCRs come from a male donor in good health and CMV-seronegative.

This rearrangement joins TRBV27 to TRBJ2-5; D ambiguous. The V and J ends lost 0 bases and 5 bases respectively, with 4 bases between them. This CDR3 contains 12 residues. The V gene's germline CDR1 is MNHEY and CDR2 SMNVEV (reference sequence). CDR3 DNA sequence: TGTGCCAGCAGTTTATCTGGCGAGACCCAGTACTTC. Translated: CASSLSGETQYF.

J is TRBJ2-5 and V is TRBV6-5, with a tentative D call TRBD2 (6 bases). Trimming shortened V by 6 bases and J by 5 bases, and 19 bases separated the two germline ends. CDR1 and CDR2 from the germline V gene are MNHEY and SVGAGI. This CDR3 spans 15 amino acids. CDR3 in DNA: TGTGCCAGCAGCCCCTCGGAGGGATTGGGGGAGACCCAGTACTTC. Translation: CASSPSEGLGETQYF.

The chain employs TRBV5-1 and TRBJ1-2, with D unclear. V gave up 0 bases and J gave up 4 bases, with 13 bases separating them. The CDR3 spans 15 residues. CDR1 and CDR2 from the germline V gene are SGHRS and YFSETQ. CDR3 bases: TGCGCCAGCAGCTTGGAAGCAGGTGCCACCTATGGCTACACCTTC. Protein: CASSLEAGATYGYTF. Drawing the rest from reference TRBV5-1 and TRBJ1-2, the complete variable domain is KAGVTQTPRYLIKTRGQQVTLSCSPISGHRSVSWYQQTPGQGLQFLFEYFSETQRNKGNFPGRFSGRQFSNSRSEMNVSTLELGDSALYLCASSLEAGATYGYTFGSGTRLTVV.

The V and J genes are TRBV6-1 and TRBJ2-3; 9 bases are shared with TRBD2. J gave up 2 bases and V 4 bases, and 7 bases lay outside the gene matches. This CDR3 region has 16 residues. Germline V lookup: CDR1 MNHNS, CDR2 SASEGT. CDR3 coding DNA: TGTGCCAGCAGTGCCCGGACTAGCGTATACACAGATACGCAGTATTTT. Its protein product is CASSARTSVYTDTQYF.

CDR3 protein: CASSEVPFAGLQFF. CDR3 coding DNA: TGTGCCAGCAGTGAAGTACCCTTTGCGGGGCTGCAGTTCTTC. This chain uses TRBV6-1 with TRBJ2-1, with D possibly TRBD2 on 6 matching bases. This CDR3 has 14 residues. The V gene lost 1 base and the J gene lost 12 bases, with 16 bases spanning the gap. Germline lookup yields CDR1 MNHNS and CDR2 SASEGT.

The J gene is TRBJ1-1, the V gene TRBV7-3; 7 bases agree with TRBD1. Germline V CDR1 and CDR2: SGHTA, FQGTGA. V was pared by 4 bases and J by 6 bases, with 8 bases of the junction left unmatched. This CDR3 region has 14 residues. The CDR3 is CASSSGTVRSEAFF. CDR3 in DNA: TGTGCCAGCAGCTCCGGGACAGTAAGGTCTGAAGCTTTCTTT.

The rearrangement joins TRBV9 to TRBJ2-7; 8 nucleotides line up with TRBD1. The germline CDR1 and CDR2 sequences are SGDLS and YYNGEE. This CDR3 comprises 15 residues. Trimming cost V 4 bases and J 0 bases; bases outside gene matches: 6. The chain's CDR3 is CASSPTGGLSYEQYF. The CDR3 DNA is TGTGCCAGCAGCCCTACAGGGGGTCTCTCCTACGAGCAGTACTTC. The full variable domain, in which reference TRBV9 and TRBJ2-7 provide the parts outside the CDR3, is DSGVTQTPKHLITATGQRVTLRCSPRSGDLSVYWYQQSLDQGLQFLIQYYNGEERAKGNILERFSAQQFPDLHSELNLSSLELGDSALYFCASSPTGGLSYEQYFGPGTRLTVT.

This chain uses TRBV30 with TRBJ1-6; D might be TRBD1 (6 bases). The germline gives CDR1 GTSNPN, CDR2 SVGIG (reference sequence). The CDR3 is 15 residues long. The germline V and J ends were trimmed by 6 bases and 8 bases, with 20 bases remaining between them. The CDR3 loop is CACQKTRGAHSPLHF. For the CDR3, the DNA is TGTGCCTGTCAAAAAACCCGGGGGGCGCATTCACCCCTCCACTTT.

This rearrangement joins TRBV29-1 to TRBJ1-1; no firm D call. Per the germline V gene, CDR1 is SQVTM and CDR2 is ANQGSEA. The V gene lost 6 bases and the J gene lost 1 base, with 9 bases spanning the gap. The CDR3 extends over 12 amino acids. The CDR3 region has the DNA TGCAGCGTCCCACGGGGGAACACTGAAGCTTTCTTT. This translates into CSVPRGNTEAFF.

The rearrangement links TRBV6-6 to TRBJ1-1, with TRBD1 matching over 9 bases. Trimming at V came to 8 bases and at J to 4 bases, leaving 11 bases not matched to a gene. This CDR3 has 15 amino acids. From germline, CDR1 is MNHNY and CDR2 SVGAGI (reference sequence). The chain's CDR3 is CASRLAQGAGTEAFF. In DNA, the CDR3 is TGTGCCAGCCGCCTTGCACAGGGGGCGGGCACTGAAGCTTTCTTT.

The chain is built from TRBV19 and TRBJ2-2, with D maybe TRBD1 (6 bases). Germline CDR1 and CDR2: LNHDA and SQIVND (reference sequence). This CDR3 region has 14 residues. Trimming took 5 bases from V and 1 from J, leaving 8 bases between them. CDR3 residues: CASSLDRNTGELFF. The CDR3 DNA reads TGTGCCAGTAGTCTGGACAGGAACACCGGGGAGCTGTTTTTT.

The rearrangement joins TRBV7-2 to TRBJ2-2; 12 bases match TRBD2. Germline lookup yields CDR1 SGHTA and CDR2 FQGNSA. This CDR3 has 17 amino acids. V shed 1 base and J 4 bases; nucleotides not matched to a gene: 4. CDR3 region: CASSLGLAGGFTGELFF. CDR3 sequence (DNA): TGTGCCAGCAGCTTAGGGCTAGCGGGGGGGTTCACCGGGGAGCTGTTTTTT. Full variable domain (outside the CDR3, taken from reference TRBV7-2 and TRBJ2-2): GAGVSQSPSNKVTEKGKDVELRCDPISGHTALYWYRQSLGQGLEFLIYFQGNSAPDKSGLPSDRFSAERTGGSVSTLTIQRTQQEDSAVYLCASSLGLAGGFTGELFFGEGSRLTVL.

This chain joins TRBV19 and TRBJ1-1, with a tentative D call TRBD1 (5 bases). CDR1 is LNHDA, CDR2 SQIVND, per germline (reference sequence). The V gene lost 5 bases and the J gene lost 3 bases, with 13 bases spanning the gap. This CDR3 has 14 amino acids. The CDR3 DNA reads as TGTGCCAGTAGTTTCAGACAGCGAGACACTGAAGCTTTCTTT. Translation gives CASSFRQRDTEAFF.

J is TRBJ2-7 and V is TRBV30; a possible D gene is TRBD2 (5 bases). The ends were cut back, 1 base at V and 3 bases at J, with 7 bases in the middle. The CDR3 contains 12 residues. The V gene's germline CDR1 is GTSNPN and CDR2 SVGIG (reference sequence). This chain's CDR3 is CAWSERDYEQYF. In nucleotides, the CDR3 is TGTGCCTGGAGTGAACGGGACTACGAGCAGTACTTC.

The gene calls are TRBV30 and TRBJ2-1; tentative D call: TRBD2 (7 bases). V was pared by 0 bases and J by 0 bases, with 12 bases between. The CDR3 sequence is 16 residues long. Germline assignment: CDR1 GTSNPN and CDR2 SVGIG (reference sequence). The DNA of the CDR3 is TGTGCCTGGAGTGTAGTTGGGGGGGCCTCCTACAATGAGCAGTTCTTC. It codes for CAWSVVGGASYNEQFF.

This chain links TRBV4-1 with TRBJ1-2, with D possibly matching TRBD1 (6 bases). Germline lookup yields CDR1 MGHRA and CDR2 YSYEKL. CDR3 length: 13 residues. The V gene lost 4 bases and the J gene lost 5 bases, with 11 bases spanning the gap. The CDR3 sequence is CASSPGEEYGYTF. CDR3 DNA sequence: TGCGCCAGCAGCCCAGGGGAAGAATATGGCTACACCTTC.

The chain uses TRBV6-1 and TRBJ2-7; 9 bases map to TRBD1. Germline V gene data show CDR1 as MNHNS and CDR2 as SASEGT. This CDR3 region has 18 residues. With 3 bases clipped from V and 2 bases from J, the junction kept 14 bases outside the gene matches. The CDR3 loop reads CASSDRDRALGDTYEQYF. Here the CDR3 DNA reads TGTGCCAGCAGTGACCGGGACAGGGCCCTCGGAGACACCTACGAGCAGTACTTC.

CDR3 protein: CASSPRDSSYEQYF. The CDR3 bases are TGTGCCAGCTCACCACGAGACAGCTCCTACGAGCAGTACTTC. The chain has TRBV18 and TRBJ2-7; possible D gene TRBD1, 5 bases. This CDR3 is built from 14 residues. The V gene lost 1 base and the J gene lost 0 bases, with 7 bases spanning the gap. Germline CDR1 KGHSH, CDR2 LQKENI.

The CDR3 here is CSVDTWTGEAYEQYF. CDR3 nucleotide sequence: TGCAGCGTTGATACGTGGACAGGGGAGGCGTACGAGCAGTACTTC. The chain carries TRBV29-1 and TRBJ2-7; TRBD1 matches 9 bases. The CDR3 has 15 residues. Germline values: CDR1 SQVTM, CDR2 ANQGSEA. V lost 3 bases, J lost 4 bases, and 10 bases stayed unmatched.

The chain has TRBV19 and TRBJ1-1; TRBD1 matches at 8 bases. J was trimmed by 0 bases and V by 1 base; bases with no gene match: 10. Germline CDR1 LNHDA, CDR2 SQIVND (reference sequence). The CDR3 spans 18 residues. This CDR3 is CASSIGGRGQVMNTEAFF. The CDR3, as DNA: TGTGCCAGTAGTATAGGAGGAAGGGGACAGGTCATGAACACTGAAGCTTTCTTT.

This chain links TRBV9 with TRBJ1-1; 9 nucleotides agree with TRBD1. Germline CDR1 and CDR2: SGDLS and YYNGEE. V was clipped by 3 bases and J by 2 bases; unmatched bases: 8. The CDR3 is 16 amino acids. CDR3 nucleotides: TGTGCCAGCAGCGCTTCGACAGGGGGACAAAACACTGAAGCTTTCTTT. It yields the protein CASSASTGGQNTEAFF. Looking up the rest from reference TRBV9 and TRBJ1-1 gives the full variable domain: DSGVTQTPKHLITATGQRVTLRCSPRSGDLSVYWYQQSLDQGLQFLIQYYNGEERAKGNILERFSAQQFPDLHSELNLSSLELGDSALYFCASSASTGGQNTEAFFGQGTRLTVV.

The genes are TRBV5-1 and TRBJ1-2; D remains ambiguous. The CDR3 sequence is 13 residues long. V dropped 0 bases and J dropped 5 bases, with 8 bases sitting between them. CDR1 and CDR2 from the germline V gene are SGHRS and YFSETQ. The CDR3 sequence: CASSLVLEYGYTF. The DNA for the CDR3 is TGCGCCAGCAGCTTGGTCTTGGAGTATGGCTACACCTTC.

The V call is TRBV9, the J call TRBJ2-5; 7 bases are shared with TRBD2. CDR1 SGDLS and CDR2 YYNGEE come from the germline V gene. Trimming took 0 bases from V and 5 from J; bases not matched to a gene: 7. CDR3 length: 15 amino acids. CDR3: CASSVAGGAEETQYF. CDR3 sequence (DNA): TGTGCCAGCAGCGTAGCGGGGGGTGCGGAGGAGACCCAGTACTTC.

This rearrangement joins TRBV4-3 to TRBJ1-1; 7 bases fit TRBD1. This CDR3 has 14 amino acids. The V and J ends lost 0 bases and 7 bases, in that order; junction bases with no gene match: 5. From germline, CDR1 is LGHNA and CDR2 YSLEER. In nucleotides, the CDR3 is TGCGCCAGCAGCCAAGAGTTACGGGACAGTGAAGCTTTCTTT. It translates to CASSQELRDSEAFF.

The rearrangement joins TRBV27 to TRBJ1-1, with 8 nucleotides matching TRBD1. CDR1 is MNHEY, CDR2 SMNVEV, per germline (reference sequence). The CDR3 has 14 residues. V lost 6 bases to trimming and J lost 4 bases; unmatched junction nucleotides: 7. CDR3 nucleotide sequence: TGTGCCAGCAGGTCCCCGACAGGGGCCACTGAAGCTTTCTTT. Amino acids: CASRSPTGATEAFF.

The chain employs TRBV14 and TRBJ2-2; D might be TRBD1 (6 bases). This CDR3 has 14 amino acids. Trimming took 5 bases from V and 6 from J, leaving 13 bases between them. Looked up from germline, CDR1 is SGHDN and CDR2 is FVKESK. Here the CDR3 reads CASSAQQGAGELFF. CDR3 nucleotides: TGTGCCAGCAGCGCACAACAGGGCGCCGGGGAGCTGTTTTTT.

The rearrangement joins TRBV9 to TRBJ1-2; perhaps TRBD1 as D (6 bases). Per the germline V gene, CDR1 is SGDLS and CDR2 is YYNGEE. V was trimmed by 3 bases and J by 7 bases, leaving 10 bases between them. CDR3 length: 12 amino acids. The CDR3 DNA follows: TGTGCCAGCAGCGGTCAGGGGCCTGGCTACACCTTC. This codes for CASSGQGPGYTF.

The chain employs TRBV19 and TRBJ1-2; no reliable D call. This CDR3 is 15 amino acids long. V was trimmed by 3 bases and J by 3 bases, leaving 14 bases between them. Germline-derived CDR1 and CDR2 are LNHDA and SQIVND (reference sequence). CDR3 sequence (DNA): TGTGCCAGTAGTATCCCCGGGGATCGAGACTATGGCTACACCTTC. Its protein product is CASSIPGDRDYGYTF. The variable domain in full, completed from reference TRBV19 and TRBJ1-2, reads DGGITQSPKYLFRKEGQNVTLSCEQNLNHDAMYWYRQDPGQGLRLIYYSQIVNDFQKGDIAEGYSVSREKKESFPLTVTSAQKNPTAFYLCASSIPGDRDYGYTFGSGTRLTVV.

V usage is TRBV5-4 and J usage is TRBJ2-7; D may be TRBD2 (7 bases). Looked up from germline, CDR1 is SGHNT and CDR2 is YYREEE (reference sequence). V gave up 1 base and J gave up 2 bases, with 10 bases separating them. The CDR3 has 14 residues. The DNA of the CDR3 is TGTGCCAGCAGCTTGAGGGGGGGCACCTACGAGCAGTACTTC. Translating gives CASSLRGGTYEQYF.